This is a list of T cell receptor beta chains from one sample in a study of blood T cell repertoires in COVID-19. Method: immunoSEQ multiplex PCR; TCRdb's copy keeps in-frame clones and lacks some. The sample lists 25,000 to 35,000 clones, 92% occurring once. Input material: peripheral blood. These receptors originate from a man in his fifties or sixties with active COVID-19. CDR3s leave out the opening cysteine and the closing phenylalanine or tryptophan. Fields, in order: V gene, CDR3 protein.

V gene: TRBV5-1; CDR3 protein: ASSLAGNSGNTIY
V gene: TRBV19; CDR3 protein: ASSIETGSNTGELF
V gene: TRBV29-1; CDR3 protein: SVHTDTQY
V gene: TRBV7-2; CDR3 protein: ASARLAGWDIQY
V gene: TRBV6-5; CDR3 protein: ASSFGQGDGYT
V gene: TRBV27; CDR3 protein: ASSLSDSYEQY
V gene: TRBV3-1/TRBV3-2; CDR3 protein: ASSQGGSGSVLAGELF
V gene: TRBV2; CDR3 protein: ASITGANVLT
V gene: TRBV12-3/TRBV12-4; CDR3 protein: ASSLQGSGEQF
V gene: TRBV10-3; CDR3 protein: AISETGGWTEAF
V gene: TRBV9; CDR3 protein: ASSPRTGVNSPLH
V gene: TRBV24-1; CDR3 protein: ATSDLGPGGQETQY
V gene: TRBV6-7; CDR3 protein: ASSRGEKLF
V gene: TRBV14; CDR3 protein: ASSQVGGQGNIQY
V gene: TRBV3-1/TRBV3-2; CDR3 protein: ASSPPTASIQETQY
V gene: TRBV28; CDR3 protein: ASTSGGRIDEQF